This TCR beta chain emerged from a study of blood T cell repertoires in COVID-19. Study as a whole: COVID-19 samples collected from the United States, Italy and Spain covered acute and convalescent phases. PBMCs, B-cell-depleted T cells, or T cells provided the cDNA or gDNA that made up the material.

Sequencing used immunoSEQ multiplex PCR; TCRdb keeps in-frame clones, though not all of them. The repertoire holds tens of thousands of clones, approximately 81% seen once, with about 14% in the top ten. The germline V gene encodes CDR1 MNHEY and CDR2 SVGAGI. CDR3 length: 11 residues. J gave up 11 bases and V 6 bases, and 5 bases lay outside the gene matches. The sample taken for sequencing was peripheral blood. This TCR came from a human donor with acute or convalescent COVID-19. The donor label of this sample is uncertain. V gene TRBV6-5 combines with J gene TRBJ1-1; 8 nucleotides line up with TRBD1. The CDR3 is CASRRDRSAFF. The CDR3 coding sequence is TGTGCCAGCAGACGGGACAGGTCCGCTTTCTTT.